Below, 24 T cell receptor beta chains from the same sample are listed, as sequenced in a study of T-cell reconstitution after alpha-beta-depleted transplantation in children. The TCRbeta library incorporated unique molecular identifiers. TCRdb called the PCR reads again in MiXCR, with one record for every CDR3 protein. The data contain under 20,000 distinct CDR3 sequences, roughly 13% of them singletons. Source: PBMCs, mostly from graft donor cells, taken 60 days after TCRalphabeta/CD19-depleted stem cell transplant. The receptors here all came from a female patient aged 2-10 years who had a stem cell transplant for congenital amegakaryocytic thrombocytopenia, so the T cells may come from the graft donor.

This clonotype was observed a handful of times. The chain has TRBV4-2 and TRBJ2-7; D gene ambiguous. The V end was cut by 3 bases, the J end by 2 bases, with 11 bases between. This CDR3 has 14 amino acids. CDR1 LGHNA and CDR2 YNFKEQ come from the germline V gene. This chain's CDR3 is CASSHGHLPYEQYF. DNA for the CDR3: TGTGCCAGCAGCCATGGGCACCTCCCCTACGAGCAGTACTTC.

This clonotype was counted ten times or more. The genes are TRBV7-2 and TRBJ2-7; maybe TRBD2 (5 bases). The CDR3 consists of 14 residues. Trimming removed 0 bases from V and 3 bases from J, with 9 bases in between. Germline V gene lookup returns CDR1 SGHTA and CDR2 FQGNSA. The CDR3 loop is CASSLAVSDYEQYF. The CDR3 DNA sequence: TGTGCCAGCAGCTTAGCAGTTAGCGACTACGAGCAGTACTTC.

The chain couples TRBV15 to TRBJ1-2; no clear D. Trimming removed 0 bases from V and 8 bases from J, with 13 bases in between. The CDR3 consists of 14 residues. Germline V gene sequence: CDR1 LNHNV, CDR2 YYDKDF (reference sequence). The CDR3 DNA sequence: TGTGCCACCAGCAGAGAACGTCCCTCTATGGGCTACACCTTC. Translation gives CATSRERPSMGYTF.

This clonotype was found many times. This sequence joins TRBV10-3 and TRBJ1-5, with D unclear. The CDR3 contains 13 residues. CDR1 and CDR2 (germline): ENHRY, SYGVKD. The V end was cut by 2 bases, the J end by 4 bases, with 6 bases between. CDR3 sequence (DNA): TGTGCCATCAGTGAGACAGCGAATCAGCCCCAGCATTTT. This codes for CAISETANQPQHF.

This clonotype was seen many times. The CDR3 here is CASSFVPHRGYYEQYF. The CDR3 nucleotides read TGTGCCAGCAGTTTCGTCCCTCACAGGGGTTACTACGAGCAGTACTTC. The chain combines TRBV12-3 or TRBV12-4 with TRBJ2-7; 7 bases are a match to TRBD1. The J segment lost 3 bases and the V segment lost 3 bases, leaving 11 bases of the junction unmatched. The CDR3 length is 16 residues.

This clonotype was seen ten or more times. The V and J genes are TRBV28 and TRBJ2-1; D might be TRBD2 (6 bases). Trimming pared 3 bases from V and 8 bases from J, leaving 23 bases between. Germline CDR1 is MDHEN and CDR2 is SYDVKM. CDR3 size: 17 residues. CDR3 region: CASSFTILGRSGDEQFF. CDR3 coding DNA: TGTGCCAGCAGTTTTACCATCCTGGGCAGGTCGGGGGATGAGCAGTTCTTC. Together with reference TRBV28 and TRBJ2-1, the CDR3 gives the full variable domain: DVKVTQSSRYLVKRTGEKVFLECVQDMDHENMFWYRQDPGLGLRLIYFSYDVKMKEKGDIPEGYSVSREKKERFSLILESASTNQTSMYLCASSFTILGRSGDEQFFGPGTRLTVL.

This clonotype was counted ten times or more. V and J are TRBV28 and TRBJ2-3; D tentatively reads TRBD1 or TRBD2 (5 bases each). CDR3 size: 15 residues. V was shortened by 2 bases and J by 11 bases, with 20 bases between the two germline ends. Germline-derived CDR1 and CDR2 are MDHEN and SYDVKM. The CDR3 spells CASSLQGSLGDEQYF. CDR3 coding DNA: TGTGCCAGCAGTTTACAGGGTAGCTTGGGGGATGAGCAGTATTTT.

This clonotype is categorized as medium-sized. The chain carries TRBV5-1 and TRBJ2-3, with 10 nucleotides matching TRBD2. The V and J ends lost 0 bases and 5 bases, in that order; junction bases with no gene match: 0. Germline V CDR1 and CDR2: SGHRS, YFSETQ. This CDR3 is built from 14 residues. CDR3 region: CASSLGLAGDTQYF. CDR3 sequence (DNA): TGCGCCAGCAGCTTGGGACTAGCGGGAGATACGCAGTATTTT.

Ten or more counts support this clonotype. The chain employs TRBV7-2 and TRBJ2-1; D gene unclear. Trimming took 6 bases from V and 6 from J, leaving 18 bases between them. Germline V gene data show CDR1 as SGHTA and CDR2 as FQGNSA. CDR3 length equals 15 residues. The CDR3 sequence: CASSRLLWSGNEQFF. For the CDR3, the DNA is TGTGCCAGCAGTCGACTCCTCTGGTCAGGCAATGAGCAGTTCTTC.

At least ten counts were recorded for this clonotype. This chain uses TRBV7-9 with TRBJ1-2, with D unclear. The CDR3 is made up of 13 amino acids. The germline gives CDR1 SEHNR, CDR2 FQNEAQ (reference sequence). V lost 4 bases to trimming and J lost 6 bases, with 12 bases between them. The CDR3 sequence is CASSYSQLDGYTF. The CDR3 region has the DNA TGTGCCAGCAGCTATAGCCAGTTGGATGGCTACACCTTC.

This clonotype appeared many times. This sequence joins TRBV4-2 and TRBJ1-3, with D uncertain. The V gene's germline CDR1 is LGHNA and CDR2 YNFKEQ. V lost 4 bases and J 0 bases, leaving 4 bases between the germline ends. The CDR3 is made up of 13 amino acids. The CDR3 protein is CASSRHSGNTIYF. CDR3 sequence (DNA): TGTGCCAGCAGCCGACACTCTGGAAACACCATATATTTT.

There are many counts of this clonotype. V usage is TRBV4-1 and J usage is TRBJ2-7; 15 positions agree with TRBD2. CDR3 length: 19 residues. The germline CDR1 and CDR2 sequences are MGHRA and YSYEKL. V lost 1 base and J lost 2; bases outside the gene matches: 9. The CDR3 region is CASSQVGLAGGPTTYEQYF. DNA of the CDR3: TGCGCCAGCAGCCAAGTGGGACTAGCGGGAGGCCCAACCACCTACGAGCAGTACTTC.

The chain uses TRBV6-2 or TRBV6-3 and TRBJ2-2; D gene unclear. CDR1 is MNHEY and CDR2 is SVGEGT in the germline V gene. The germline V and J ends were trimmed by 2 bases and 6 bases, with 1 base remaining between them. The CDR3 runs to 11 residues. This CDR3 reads CASSYPGELFF. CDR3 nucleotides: TGTGCCAGCAGTTACCCCGGGGAGCTGTTTTTT.

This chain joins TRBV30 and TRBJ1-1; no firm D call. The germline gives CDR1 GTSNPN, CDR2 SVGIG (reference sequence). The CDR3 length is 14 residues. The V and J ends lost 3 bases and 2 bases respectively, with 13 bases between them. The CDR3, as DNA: TGTGCCTGGAGGTTCGGGCCGCGAAACACTGAAGCTTTCTTT. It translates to CAWRFGPRNTEAFF.

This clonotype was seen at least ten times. CDR3 DNA: TGTGCCAGCAGCCAAACCGGGACAGGGGGCACCGGGGAGCTGTTTTTT. Protein product: CASSQTGTGGTGELFF. The chain recombines TRBV3-1 with TRBJ2-2; 11 nucleotides line up with TRBD1. CDR1 and CDR2 (germline): LGHDT, YNNKEL (reference sequence). This CDR3 comprises 16 residues. J was trimmed by 4 bases and V by 2 bases; bases with no gene match: 3.

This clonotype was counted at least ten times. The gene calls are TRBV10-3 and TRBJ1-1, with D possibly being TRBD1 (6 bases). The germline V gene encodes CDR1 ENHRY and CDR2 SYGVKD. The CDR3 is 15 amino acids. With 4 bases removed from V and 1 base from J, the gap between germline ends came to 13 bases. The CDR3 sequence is CAISGGAIKNTEAFF. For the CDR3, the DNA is TGTGCCATCAGTGGGGGGGCCATAAAGAACACTGAAGCTTTCTTT.

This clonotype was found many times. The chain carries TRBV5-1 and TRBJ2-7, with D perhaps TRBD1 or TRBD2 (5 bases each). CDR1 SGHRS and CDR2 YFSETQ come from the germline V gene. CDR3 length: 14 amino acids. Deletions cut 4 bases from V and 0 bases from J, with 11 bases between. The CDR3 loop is CASSQTGASYEQYF. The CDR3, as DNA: TGCGCCAGCAGCCAGACCGGGGCCTCCTACGAGCAGTACTTC. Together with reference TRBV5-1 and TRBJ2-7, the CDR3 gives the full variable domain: KAGVTQTPRYLIKTRGQQVTLSCSPISGHRSVSWYQQTPGQGLQFLFEYFSETQRNKGNFPGRFSGRQFSNSRSEMNVSTLELGDSALYLCASSQTGASYEQYFGPGTRLTVT.

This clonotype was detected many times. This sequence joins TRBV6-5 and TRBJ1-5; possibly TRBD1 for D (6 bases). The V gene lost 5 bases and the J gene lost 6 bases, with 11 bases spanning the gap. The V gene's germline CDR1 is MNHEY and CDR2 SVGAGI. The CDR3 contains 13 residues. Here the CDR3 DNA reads TGTGCCAGCAGTCCCCGCAGGGGTCAGCCCCAGCATTTT. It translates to CASSPRRGQPQHF.

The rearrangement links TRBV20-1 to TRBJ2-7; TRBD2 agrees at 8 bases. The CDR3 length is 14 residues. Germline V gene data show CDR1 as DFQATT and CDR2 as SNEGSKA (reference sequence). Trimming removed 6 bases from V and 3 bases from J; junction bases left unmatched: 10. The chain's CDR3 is CSARAETSDYEQYF. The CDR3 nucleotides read TGCAGTGCCCGAGCGGAGACTAGCGACTACGAGCAGTACTTC.

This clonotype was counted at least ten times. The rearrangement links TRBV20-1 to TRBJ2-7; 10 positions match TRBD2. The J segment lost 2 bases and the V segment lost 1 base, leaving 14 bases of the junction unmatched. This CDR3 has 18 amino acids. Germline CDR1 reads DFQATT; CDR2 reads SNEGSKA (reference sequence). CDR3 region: CSARGASGSSLVTYEQYF. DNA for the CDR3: TGCAGTGCTAGAGGGGCTAGCGGGAGTTCCCTTGTTACCTACGAGCAGTACTTC.

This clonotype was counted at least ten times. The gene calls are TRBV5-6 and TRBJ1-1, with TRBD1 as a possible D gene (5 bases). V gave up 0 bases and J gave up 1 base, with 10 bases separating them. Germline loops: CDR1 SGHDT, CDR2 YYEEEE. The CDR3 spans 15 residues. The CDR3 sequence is CASSLASGWNTEAFF. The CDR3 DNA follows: TGTGCCAGCAGCTTGGCCTCAGGGTGGAACACTGAAGCTTTCTTT.

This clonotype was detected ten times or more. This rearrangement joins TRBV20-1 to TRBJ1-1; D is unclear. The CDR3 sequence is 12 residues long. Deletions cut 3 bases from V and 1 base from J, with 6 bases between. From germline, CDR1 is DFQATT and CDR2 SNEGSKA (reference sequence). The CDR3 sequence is CSASKQNTEAFF. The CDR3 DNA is TGCAGTGCTAGTAAGCAGAACACTGAAGCTTTCTTT.

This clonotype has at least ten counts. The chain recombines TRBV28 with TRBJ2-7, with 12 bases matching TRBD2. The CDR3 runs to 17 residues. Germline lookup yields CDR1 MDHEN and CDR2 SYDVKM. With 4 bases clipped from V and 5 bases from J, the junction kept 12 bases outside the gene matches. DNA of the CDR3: TGTGCCAGCAGTTGGTCTAGCGGGAGGGCCGGGTCTAACGAGCAGTACTTC. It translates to CASSWSSGRAGSNEQYF.

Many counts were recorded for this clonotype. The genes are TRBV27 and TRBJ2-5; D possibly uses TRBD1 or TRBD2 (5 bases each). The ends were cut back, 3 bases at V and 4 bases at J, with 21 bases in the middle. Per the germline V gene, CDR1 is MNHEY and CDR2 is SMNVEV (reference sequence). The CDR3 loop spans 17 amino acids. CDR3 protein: CASSFIGRLEGLETQYF. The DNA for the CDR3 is TGTGCCAGCAGTTTTATCGGACGGCTAGAGGGGTTAGAGACCCAGTACTTC.